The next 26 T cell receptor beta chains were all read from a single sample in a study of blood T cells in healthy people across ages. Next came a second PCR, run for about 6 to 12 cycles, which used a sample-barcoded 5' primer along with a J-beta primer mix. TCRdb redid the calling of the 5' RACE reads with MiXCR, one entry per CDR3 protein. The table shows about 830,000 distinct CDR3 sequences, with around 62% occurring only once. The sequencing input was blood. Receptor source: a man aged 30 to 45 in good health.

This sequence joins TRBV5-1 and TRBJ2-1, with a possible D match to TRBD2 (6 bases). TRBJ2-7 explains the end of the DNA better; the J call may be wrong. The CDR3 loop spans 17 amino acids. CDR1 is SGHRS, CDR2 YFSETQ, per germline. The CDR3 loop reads CASSLWRGASSYNEQYF. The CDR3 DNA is TGCGCCAGCAGCTTGTGGCGGGGTGCCAGCTCCTACAATGAGCAGTACTTC.

CDR3 region: CASSSPWVGGHNEQFF. Written as DNA, the CDR3 is TGCGCCAGCAGCTCGCCGTGGGTAGGGGGCCACAATGAGCAGTTCTTC. The gene calls are TRBV5-1 and TRBJ2-1, with 7 bases that match TRBD1. V trimming: 3 bases; J trimming: 5 bases; junction bases outside the gene matches: 11. Germline CDR1 SGHRS, CDR2 YFSETQ. This CDR3 is built from 16 residues.

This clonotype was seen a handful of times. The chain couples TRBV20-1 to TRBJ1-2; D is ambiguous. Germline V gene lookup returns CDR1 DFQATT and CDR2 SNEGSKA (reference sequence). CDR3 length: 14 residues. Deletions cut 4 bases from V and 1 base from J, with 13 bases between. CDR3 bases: TGCAGTGCTAAGAAGGGAGGGAATAACTATGGCTACACCTTC. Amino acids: CSAKKGGNNYGYTF.

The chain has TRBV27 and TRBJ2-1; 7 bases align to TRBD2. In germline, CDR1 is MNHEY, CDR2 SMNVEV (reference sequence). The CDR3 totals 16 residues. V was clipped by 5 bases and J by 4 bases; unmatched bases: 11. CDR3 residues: CASSVSGLVFYNEQFF. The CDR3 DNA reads TGTGCCAGCAGTGTTTCAGGACTAGTTTTTTACAATGAGCAGTTCTTC.

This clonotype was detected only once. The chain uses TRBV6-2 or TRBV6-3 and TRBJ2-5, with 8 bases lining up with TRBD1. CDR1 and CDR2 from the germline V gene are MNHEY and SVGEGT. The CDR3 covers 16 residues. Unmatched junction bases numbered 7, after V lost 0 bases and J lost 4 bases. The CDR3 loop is CASSYSETGGGETQYF. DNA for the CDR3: TGTGCCAGCAGTTACTCCGAAACAGGGGGAGGAGAGACCCAGTACTTC.

DNA of the CDR3: TGTGCCACCAGTGATAGGGGCGGCTACGAGCAGTTCTTC. Its protein is CATSDRGGYEQFF. The J gene is TRBJ2-1, the V gene TRBV24-1; D is possibly TRBD1 (5 bases). The CDR3 consists of 13 residues. Trimming took off 3 bases at V and 10 bases at J, with 12 bases between the two ends. CDR1 and CDR2 from the germline V gene are KGHDR and SFDVKD.

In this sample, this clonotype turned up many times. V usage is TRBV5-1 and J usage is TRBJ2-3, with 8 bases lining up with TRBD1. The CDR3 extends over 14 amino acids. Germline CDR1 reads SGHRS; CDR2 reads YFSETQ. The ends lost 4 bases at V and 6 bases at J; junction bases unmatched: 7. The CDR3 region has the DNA TGCGCCAGCAGCCCCGGACAGGGCGTGGATACGCAGTATTTT. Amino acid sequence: CASSPGQGVDTQYF.

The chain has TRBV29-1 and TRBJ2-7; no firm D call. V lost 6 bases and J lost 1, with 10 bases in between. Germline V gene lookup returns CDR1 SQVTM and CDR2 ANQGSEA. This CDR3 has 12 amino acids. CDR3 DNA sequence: TGCAGCGTCTCCTTAGGGTCCTACGAGCAGTACTTC. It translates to CSVSLGSYEQYF.

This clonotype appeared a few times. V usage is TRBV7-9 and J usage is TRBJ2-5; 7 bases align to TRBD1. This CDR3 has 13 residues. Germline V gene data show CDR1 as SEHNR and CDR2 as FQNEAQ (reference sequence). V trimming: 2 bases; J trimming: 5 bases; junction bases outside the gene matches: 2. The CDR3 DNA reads TGTGCCAGCAGCTTAACGACAGGGGAGACCCAGTACTTC. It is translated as CASSLTTGETQYF.

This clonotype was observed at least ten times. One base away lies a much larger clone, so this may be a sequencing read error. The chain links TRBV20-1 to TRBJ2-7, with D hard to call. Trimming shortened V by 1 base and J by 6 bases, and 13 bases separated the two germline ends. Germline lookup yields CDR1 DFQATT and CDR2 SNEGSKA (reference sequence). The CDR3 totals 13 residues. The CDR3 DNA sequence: TGCAGTGCTAGAGGTGTTCGGTCCCCCGAGCAGTACTTC. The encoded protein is CSARGVRSPEQYF.

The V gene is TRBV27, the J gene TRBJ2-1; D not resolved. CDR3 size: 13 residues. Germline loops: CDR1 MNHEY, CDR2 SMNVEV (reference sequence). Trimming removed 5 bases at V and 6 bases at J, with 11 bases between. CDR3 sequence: CASSPVSTNEQFF. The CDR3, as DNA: TGTGCCAGCAGTCCGGTCAGCACCAATGAGCAGTTCTTC.

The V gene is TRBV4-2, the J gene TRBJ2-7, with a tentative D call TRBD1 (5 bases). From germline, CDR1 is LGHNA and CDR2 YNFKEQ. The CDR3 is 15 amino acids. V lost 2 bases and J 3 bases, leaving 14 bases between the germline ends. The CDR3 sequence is CASSQSLDTIYEQYF. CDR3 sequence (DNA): TGTGCCAGCAGCCAAAGTCTGGACACCATCTACGAGCAGTACTTC.

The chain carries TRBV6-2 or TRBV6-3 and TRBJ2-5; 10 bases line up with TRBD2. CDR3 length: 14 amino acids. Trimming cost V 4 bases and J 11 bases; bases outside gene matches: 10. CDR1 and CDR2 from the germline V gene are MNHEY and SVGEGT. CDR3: CASSLIAGGSEQYF. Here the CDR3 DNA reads TGTGCCAGCAGTTTGATAGCGGGGGGATCTGAGCAGTACTTC.

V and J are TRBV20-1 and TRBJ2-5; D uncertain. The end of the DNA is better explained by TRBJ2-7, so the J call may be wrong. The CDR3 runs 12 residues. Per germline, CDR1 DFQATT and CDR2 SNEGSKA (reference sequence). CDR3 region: CSARGPDGEQYF. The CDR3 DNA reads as TGCAGTGCTAGAGGGCCGGATGGCGAGCAGTACTTC.

For the CDR3, the DNA is TGCAACCCTAAGGGGGCTCGAAGTGAAGCTTTCTTT. Translation gives CNPKGARSEAFF. The gene calls are TRBV20-1 and TRBJ1-1, with 7 positions matching TRBD1. There are 12 residues in the CDR3. Germline-derived CDR1 and CDR2 are DFQATT and SNEGSKA (reference sequence).

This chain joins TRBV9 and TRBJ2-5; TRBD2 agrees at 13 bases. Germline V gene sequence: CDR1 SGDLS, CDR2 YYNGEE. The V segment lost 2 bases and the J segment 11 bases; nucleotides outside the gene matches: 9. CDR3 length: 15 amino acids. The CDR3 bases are TGTGCCAGCAGCGTTTCCGGGACTAGCGGGGTAGAGCAGTACTTC. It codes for CASSVSGTSGVEQYF. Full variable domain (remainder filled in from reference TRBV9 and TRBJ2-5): DSGVTQTPKHLITATGQRVTLRCSPRSGDLSVYWYQQSLDQGLQFLIQYYNGEERAKGNILERFSAQQFPDLHSELNLSSLELGDSALYFCASSVSGTSGVEQYFGPGTRLLVL.

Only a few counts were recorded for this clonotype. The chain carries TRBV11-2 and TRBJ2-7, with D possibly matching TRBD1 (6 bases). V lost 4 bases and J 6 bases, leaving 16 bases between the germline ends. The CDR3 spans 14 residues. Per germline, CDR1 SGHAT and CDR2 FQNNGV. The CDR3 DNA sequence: TGTGCCAGCAGCTCCCGAGGGGGTAGTAGCGAGCAGTACTTC. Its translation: CASSSRGGSSEQYF.

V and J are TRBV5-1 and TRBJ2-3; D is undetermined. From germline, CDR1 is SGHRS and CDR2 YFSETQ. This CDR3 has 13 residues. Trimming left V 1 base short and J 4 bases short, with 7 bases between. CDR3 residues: CASSLFQSDTQYF. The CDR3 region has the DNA TGCGCCAGCAGCTTGTTCCAGTCAGATACGCAGTATTTT. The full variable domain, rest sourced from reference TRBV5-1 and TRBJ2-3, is KAGVTQTPRYLIKTRGQQVTLSCSPISGHRSVSWYQQTPGQGLQFLFEYFSETQRNKGNFPGRFSGRQFSNSRSEMNVSTLELGDSALYLCASSLFQSDTQYFGPGTRLTVL.

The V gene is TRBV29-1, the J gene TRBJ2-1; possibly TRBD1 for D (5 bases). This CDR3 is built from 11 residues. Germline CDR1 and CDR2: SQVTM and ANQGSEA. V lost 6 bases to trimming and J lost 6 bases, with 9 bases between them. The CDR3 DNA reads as TGCAGCGTGGACAATAGCAATGAGCAGTTCTTC. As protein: CSVDNSNEQFF.

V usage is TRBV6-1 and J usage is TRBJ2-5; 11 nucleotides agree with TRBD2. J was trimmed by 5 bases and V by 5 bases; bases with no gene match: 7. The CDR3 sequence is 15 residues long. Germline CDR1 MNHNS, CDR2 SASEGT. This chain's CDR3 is CASSFSLAGAETQYF. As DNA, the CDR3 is TGTGCCAGCAGTTTCTCACTAGCGGGGGCCGAGACCCAGTACTTC.

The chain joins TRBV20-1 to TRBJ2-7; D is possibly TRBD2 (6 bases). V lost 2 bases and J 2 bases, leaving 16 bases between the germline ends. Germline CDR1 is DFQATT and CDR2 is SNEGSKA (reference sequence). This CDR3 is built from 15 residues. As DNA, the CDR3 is TGCAGTGCTAGATCGGGAGAGGGAGAGGCCTACGAGCAGTACTTC. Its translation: CSARSGEGEAYEQYF.

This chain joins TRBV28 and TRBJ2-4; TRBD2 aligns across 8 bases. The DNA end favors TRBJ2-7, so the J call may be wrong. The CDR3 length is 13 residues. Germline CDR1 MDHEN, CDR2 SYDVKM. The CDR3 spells CASRSGGVYEQYF. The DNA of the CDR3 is TGTGCCAGCAGATCGGGAGGGGTGTACGAGCAGTACTTC.

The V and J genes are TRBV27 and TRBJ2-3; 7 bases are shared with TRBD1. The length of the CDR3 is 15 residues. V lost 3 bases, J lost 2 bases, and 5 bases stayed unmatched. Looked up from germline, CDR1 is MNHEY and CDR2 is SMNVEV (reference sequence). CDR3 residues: CASSFLGQYTDTQYF. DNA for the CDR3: TGTGCCAGCAGTTTCCTGGGACAGTACACAGATACGCAGTATTTT.

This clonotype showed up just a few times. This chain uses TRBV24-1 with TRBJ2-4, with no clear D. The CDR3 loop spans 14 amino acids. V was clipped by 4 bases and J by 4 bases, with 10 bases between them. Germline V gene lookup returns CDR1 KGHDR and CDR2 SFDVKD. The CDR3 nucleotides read TGTGCCACCAGTGACCCGGACCCGAAAAACATTCAGTACTTC. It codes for CATSDPDPKNIQYF.

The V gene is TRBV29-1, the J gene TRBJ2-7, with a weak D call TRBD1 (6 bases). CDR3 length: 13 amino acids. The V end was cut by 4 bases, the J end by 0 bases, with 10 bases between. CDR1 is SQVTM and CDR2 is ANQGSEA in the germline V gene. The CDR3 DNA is TGCAGCGTTGGACAGGCCCTCTCCTACGAGCAGTACTTC. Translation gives CSVGQALSYEQYF.

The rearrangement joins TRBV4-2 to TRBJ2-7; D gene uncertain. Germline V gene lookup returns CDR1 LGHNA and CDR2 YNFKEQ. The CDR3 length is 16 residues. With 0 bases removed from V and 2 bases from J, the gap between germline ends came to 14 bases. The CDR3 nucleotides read TGTGCCAGCAGCCAAGAGGCGGCTCCTTATACCTACGAGCAGTACTTC. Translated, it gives CASSQEAAPYTYEQYF.